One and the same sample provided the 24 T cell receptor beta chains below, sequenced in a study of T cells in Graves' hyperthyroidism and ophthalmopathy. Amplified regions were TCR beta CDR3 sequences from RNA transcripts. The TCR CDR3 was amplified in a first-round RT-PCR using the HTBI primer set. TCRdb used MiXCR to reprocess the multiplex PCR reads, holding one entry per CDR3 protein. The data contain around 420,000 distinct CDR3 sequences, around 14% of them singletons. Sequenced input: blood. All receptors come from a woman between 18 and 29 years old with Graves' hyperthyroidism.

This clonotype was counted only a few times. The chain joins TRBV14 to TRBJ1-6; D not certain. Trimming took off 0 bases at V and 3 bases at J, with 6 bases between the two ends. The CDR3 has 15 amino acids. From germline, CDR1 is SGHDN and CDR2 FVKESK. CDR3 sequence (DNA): TGTGCCAGCAGCCAAGATTTCAGCTATAATTCACCCCTCCACTTT. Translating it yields CASSQDFSYNSPLHF. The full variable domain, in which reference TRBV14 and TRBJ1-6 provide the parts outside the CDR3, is EAGVTQFPSHSVIEKGQTVTLRCDPISGHDNLYWYRRVMGKEIKFLLHFVKESKQDESGMPNNRFLAERTGGTYSTLKVQPAELEDSGVYFCASSQDFSYNSPLHFGNGTRLTVT.

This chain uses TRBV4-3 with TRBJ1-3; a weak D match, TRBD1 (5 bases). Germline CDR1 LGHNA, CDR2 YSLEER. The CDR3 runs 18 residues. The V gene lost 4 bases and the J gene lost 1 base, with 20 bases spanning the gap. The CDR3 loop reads CASSRVTTRGASGNTIYF. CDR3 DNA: TGCGCCAGCAGCCGAGTCACGACGAGGGGCGCGTCTGGAAACACCATATATTTT.

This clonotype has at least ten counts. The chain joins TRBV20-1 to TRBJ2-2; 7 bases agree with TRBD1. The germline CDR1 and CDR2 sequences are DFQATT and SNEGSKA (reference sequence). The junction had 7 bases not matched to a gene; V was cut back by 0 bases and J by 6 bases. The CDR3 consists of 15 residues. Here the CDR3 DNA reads TGCAGTGCTAGAGAGAAGACAGGGATCGCCGGGGAGCTGTTTTTT. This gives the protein CSAREKTGIAGELFF.

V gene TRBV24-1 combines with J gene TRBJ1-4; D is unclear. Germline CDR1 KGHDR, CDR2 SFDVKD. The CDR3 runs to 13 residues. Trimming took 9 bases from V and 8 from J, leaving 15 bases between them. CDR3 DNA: TGTGCCACCTCGGGAGGGAAGGGCGAAAAACTGTTTTTT. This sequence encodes CATSGGKGEKLFF.

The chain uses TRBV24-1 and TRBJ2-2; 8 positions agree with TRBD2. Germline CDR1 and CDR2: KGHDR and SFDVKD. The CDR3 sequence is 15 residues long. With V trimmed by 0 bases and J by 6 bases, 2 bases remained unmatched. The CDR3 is CATSDLRTSPGELFF. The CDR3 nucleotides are TGTGCCACCAGTGATTTGAGGACTAGCCCCGGGGAGCTGTTTTTT.

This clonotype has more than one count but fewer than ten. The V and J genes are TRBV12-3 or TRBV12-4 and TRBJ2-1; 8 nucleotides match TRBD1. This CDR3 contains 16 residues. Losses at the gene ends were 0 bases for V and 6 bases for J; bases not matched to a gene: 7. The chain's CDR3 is CASSLAARDRSNEQFF. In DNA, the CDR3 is TGTGCCAGCAGTTTAGCGGCCCGGGACAGGTCCAATGAGCAGTTCTTC.

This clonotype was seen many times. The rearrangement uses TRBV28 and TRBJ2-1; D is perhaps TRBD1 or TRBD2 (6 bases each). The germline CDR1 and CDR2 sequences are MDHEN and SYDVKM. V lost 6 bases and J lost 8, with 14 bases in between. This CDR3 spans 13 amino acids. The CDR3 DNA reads TGTGCCAGCAGGAGGGGGGAGGCCGATGAGCAGTTCTTC. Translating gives CASRRGEADEQFF.

CDR3 bases: TGTGCCAGCAGCCAGTACAGCGCCGATCAGCCCCAGCATTTT. It translates to CASSQYSADQPQHF. This rearrangement joins TRBV4-2 to TRBJ1-5; no clear D. CDR3 length: 14 residues. With 3 bases removed from V and 5 bases from J, the gap between germline ends came to 11 bases. From germline, CDR1 is LGHNA and CDR2 YNFKEQ.

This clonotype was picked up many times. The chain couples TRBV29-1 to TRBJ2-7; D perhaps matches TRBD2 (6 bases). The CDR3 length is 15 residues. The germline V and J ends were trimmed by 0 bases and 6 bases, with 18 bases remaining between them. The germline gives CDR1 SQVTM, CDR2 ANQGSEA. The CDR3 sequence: CSVEEADTAGREQYF. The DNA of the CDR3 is TGCAGCGTTGAAGAAGCGGACACCGCGGGGCGCGAGCAGTACTTC.

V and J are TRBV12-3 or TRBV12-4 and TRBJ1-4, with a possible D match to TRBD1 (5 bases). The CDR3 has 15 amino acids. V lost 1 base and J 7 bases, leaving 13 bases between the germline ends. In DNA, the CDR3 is TGTGCCAGCAGTTTAGTTGGGCAGGGTTTTGAAAAACTGTTTTTT. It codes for CASSLVGQGFEKLFF.

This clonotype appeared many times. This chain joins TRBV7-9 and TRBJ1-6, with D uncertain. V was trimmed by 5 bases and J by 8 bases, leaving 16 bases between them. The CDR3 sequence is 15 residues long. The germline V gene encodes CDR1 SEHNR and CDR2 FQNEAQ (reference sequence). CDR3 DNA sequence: TGTGCCAGCAGCCCGCGGGATCGGAACGATTCACCCCTCCACTTT. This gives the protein CASSPRDRNDSPLHF.

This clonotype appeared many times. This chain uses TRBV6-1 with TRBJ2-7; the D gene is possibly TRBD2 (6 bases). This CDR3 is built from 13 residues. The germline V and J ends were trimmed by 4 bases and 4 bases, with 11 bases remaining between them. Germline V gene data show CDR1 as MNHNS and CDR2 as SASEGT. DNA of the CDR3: TGTGCCAGCAGTGCGGGGGACTCGTACGAGCAGTACTTC. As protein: CASSAGDSYEQYF.

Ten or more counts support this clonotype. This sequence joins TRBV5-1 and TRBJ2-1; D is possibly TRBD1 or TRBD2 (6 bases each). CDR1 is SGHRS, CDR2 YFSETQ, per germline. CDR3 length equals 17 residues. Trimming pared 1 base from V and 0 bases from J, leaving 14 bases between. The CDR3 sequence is CASSLRWAGHSYNEQFF. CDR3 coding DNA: TGCGCCAGCAGCTTGCGGTGGGCGGGACACTCCTACAATGAGCAGTTCTTC.

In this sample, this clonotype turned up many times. CDR3 protein: CASSTLAASTDTQYF. The CDR3 DNA reads as TGTGCCAGCAGTACTCTAGCGGCTAGCACAGATACGCAGTATTTT. The J gene is TRBJ2-3, the V gene TRBV6-1; 7 bases line up with TRBD2. Per germline, CDR1 MNHNS and CDR2 SASEGT. The CDR3 totals 15 residues. V shed 5 bases and J 0 bases; nucleotides not matched to a gene: 5.

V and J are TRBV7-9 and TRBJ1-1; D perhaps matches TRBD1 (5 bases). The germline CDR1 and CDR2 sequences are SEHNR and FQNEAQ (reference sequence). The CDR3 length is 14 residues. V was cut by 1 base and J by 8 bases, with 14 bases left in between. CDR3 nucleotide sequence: TGTGCCAGCAGCTTAGTTGAGGGGAGTAGCGAAGCTTTCTTT. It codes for CASSLVEGSSEAFF.

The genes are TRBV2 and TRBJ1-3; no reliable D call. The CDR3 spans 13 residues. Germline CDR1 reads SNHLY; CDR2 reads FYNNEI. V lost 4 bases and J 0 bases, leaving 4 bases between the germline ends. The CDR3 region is CASSAYSGNTIYF. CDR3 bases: TGTGCCAGCAGTGCATACTCTGGAAACACCATATATTTT.

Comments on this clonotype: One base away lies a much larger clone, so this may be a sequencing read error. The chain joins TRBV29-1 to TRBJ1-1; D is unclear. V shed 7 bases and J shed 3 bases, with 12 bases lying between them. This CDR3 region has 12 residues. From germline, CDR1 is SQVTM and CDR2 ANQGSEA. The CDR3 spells CSAGDTYTEAFF. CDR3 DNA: TGCAGCGCCGGTGACACCTACACTGAAGCTTTCTTT.

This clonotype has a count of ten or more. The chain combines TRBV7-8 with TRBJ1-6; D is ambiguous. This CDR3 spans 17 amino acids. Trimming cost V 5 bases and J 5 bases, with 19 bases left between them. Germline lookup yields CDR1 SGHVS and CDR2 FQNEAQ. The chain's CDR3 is CASSPIGKIGHNSPLHF. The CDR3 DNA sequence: TGTGCCAGCAGCCCCATCGGCAAGATTGGGCATAATTCACCCCTCCACTTT.

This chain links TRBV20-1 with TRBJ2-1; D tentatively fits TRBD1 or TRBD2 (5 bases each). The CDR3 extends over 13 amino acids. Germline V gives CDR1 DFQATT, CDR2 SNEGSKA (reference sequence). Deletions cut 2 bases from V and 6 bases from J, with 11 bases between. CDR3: CSARTGRVNEQFF. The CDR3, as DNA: TGCAGTGCTAGAACGGGACGGGTCAATGAGCAGTTCTTC.

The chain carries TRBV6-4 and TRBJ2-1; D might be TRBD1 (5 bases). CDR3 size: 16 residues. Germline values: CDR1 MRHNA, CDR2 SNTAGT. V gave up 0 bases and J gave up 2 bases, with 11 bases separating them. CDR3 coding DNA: TGTGCCAGCAGTGACTCAGGGGCAGGGACCTACAATGAGCAGTTCTTC. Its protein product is CASSDSGAGTYNEQFF.

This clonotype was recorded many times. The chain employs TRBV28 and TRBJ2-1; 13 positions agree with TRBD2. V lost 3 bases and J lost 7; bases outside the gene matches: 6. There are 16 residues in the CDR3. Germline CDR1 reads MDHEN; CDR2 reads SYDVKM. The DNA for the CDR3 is TGTGCCAGCAGTTTCCGGACTAGCGGGAGTCTAAATGAGCAGTTCTTC. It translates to CASSFRTSGSLNEQFF.

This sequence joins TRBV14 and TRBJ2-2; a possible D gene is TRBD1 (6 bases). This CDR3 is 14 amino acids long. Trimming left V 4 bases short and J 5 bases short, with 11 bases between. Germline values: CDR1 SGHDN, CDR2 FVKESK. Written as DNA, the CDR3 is TGTGCCAGCAGCCTCAACAGGGTAACCGGGGAGCTGTTTTTT. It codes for CASSLNRVTGELFF.

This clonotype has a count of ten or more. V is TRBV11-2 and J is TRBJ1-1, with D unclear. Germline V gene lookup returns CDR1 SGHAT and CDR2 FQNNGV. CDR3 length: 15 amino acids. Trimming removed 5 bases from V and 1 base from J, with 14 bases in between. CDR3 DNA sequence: TGTGCCAGCAGCCAGCAAACCGTGAAGAACACTGAAGCTTTCTTT. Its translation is CASSQQTVKNTEAFF. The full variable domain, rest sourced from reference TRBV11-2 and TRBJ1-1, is EAGVAQSPRYKIIEKRQSVAFWCNPISGHATLYWYQQILGQGPKLLIQFQNNGVVDDSQLPKDRFSAERLKGVDSTLKIQPAKLEDSAVYLCASSQQTVKNTEAFFGQGTRLTVV.

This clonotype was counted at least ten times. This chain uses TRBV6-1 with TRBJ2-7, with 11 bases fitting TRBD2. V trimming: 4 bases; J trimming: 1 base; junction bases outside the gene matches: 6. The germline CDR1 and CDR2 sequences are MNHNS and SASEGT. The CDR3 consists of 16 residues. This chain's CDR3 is CASSGATSGSSYEQYF. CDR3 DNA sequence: TGTGCCAGCAGTGGGGCTACTAGCGGGAGTTCCTACGAGCAGTACTTC.